This T cell receptor beta chain was captured by sequencing in a study of T cells expressing NK-cell markers. At the level of the study: Serological testing identified most of the eight sequenced donors as HCMV-seropositive and one as seronegative.

No DNA is given; TCRdb re-called the 5' RACE reads and lists each CDR3 protein once. This repertoire includes a few hundred thousand distinct CDR3 sequences. Note on this clonotype: As yet, its antigen is unknown.

General study findings and limits: These clonotypes additionally ranked first within the CD3+CD56-NKG2C+ fraction of a handful of donors.

The CDR3 contains 17 residues. Germline assignment: CDR1 SNHLY and CDR2 FYNNEI. This TCR came from a man aged 18 to 69 in good health. The sample consisted of blood T cells: a sorted CD56 or NKG2C T cell subset, CD4+ or CD8+ T cells, or bulk PBMC T cells (not recorded which). The gene calls are TRBV2 and TRBJ2-6; TCRdb's D call, TRBD1, is unchecked because there is no DNA. CDR3 loop: CASSRDRASSGANVLTF.